This is a list of T cell receptor beta chains from one sample in a study of CD8 T cells in ankylosing spondylitis. A single record per CDR3 protein comes from TCRdb applying MiXCR to the 5' RACE reads. This sample carries about 240,000 distinct CDR3 sequences, 8.6% of them seen once, and the ten largest clones take under 7.5%. The sequencing sample was made of blood, either unsorted or a sorted T cell fraction (not recorded which). The receptors come from a male donor with ankylosing spondylitis or in good health (not recorded which). CDR3s include the opening cysteine and the closing phenylalanine or tryptophan. A D gene is named only where the DNA matches it firmly. The size entry is marked missing in some rows and otherwise reads once, few, many or a size class.

TRBV7-2	few	TRBD2	TRBJ2-1	TGTGCCAGCAGCTTAGACGGGAGGGTTGGCTACAATGAGCAGTTCTTC	CASSLDGRVGYNEQFF
TRBV20-1	many	.	TRBJ2-7	TGCAGTGCTAGCAAAGCGGATCCCGGAGGGGAGCAGTACTTC	CSASKADPGGEQYF
TRBV29-1	few	.	TRBJ1-1	TGCAGCGTTGAAGTACCGAAGGCGAACACTGAAGCTTTCTTT	CSVEVPKANTEAFF
TRBV7-9	few	TRBD2	TRBJ2-7	TGTGCCAGCAGCTCGGCCGGGACTAGTACGTGGGAGCAGTACTTC	CASSSAGTSTWEQYF
TRBV19	many	.	TRBJ1-1	TGTGCCAGTACCCCGGCCCTTGGAGCCACTGAAGCTTTCTTT	CASTPALGATEAFF
TRBV12-3/TRBV12-4	many	.	TRBJ2-7	TGTGCCAGCAGTTTAGCGCGAGGGGCCGGCGAGCAGTACTTC	CASSLARGAGEQYF
TRBV7-9	.	.	TRBJ2-3	TGTGCCAGCAGCTTCTCGATAGCGGTGGGAGATACGCAGTATTTT	CASSFSIAVGDTQYF
TRBV10-3	many	.	TRBJ2-2	TGTGCCATCTCTCGAGACGCCAGCGGGGAGCTGTTTTTT	CAISRDASGELFF
TRBV5-1	many	.	TRBJ2-5	TGCGCCAGCAGCCCCATTCCCGTCCAAGAGACCCAGTACTTC	CASSPIPVQETQYF
TRBV11-2	many	TRBD2	TRBJ2-7	TGTGCCAGCAGCCTTACCCGACTAGCCTTTGACGAGCAGTACTTC	CASSLTRLAFDEQYF
TRBV5-1	many	.	TRBJ1-1	TGCGCCAGCACGGGACCCTTGAACACTGAAGCTTTCTTT	CASTGPLNTEAFF
TRBV3-1	many	.	TRBJ2-4	TGTGCCAGCAGCCAAGATACAGGTTTGGTAAACATTCAGTACTTC	CASSQDTGLVNIQYF
TRBV7-9	.	TRBD1	TRBJ2-7	TGTGCCAGCAGCTCGGGGACAGGGGCGGACTTCGACGAGCAGTACTTC	CASSSGTGADFDEQYF
TRBV29-1	many	.	TRBJ2-7	TGCAGCGTTTTAGGGGGGACCTACGAGCAGTACTTC	CSVLGGTYEQYF
TRBV20-1	few	.	TRBJ2-5	TGCAGTGCTAGATTACCTGGGAGTCACGGCGAGACCCAGTACTTC	CSARLPGSHGETQYF
TRBV12-3/TRBV12-4	many	.	TRBJ1-6	TGTGCCAGCAGTTTCGGGCAGGGTTCACCCCTCCACTTT	CASSFGQGSPLHF
TRBV29-1	few	TRBD1	TRBJ2-3	TGCAGCGTTGGAATACAGGGGTCAGTCACAGATACGCAGTATTTT	CSVGIQGSVTDTQYF
TRBV4-2	many	.	TRBJ1-6	TGTGCCAGCAGCCAAGATTTGGGGGGGAGCTCCTATAATTCACCCCTCCACTTT	CASSQDLGGSSYNSPLHF